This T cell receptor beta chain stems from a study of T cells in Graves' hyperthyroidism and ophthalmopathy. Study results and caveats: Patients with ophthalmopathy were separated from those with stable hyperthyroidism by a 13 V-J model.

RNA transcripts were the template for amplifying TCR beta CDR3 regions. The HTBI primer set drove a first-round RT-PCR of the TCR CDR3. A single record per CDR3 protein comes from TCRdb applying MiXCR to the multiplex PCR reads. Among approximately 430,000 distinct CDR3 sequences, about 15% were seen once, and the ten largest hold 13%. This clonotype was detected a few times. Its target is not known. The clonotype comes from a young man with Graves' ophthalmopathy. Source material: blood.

The CDR3 nucleotides are TGTGCCAGCAGTCCGGGGGGACTTTCTGGAAACACCATATATTTT. Its protein product is CASSPGGLSGNTIYF. The chain carries TRBV6-1 and TRBJ1-3, with TRBD1 as a possible D gene (5 bases). Trimming removed 5 bases at V and 1 base at J, with 12 bases between. This CDR3 has 15 residues. Germline V gene data show CDR1 as MNHNS and CDR2 as SASEGT.